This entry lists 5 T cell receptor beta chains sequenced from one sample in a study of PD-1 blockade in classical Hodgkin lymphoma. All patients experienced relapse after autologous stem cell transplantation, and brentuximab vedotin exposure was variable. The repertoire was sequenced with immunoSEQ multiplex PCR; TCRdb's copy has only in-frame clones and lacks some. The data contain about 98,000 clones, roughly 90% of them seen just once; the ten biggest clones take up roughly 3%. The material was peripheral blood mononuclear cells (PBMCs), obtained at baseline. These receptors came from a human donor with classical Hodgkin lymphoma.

The CDR3 DNA reads as TGTGCCAGCAGCCCGAGTAGTGGGGCGAACACTGAAGCTTTCTTT. It specifies CASSPSSGANTEAFF. This rearrangement joins TRBV9 to TRBJ1-1, with D tentatively TRBD1 (5 bases). V was shortened by 4 bases and J by 1 base, with 14 bases between the two germline ends. The CDR3 runs 15 residues. Per the germline V gene, CDR1 is SGDLS and CDR2 is YYNGEE.

As DNA, the CDR3 is TGTGCCAGCAGCTTAGGGTACGGAGAAATGGAGACCCAGTACTTC. Its protein is CASSLGYGEMETQYF. The gene calls are TRBV7-2 and TRBJ2-5; D unclear. V lost 1 base to trimming and J lost 5 bases, with 14 bases between them. This CDR3 has 15 amino acids. Germline V CDR1 and CDR2: SGHTA, FQGNSA.

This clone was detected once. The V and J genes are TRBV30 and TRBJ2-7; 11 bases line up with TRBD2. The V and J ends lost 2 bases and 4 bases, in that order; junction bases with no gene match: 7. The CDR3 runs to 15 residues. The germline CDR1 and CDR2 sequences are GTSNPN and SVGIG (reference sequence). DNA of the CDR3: TGTGCCTGGAGTAATGGCGGGACTAGCGGTTACGAGCAGTACTTC. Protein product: CAWSNGGTSGYEQYF.

CDR3 residues: CASSQVGRGNTIYF. In DNA form, the CDR3 reads TGTGCCAGCAGCCAAGTAGGACGGGGAAACACCATATATTTT. This chain connects TRBV14 to TRBJ1-3; no reliable D call. The CDR3 loop spans 14 amino acids. Deletions cut 1 base from V and 4 bases from J, with 8 bases between. Germline assignment: CDR1 SGHDN and CDR2 FVKESK.

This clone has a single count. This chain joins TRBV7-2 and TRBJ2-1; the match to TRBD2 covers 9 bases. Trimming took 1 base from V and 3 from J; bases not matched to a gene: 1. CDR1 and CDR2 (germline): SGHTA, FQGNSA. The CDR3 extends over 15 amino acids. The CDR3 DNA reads TGTGCCAGCAGCTTAGTAGCGGGAGTCTACAATGAGCAGTTCTTC. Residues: CASSLVAGVYNEQFF.